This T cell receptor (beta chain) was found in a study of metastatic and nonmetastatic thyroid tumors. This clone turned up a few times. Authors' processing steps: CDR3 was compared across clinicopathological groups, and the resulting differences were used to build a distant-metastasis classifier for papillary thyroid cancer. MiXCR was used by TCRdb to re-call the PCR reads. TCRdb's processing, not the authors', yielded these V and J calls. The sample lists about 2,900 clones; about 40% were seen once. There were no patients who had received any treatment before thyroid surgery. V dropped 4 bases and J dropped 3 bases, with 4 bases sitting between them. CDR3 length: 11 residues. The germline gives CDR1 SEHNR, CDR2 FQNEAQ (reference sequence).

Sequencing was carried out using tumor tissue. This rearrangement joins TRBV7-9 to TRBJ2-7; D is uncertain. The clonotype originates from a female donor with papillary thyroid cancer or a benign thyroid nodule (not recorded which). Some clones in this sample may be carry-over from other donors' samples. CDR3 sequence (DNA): TGTGCCAGCAGCTGGTTCTACGAGCAGTACTTC. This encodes CASSWFYEQYF. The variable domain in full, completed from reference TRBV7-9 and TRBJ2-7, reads DTGVSQNPRHKITKRGQNVTFRCDPISEHNRLYWYRQTLGQGPEFLTYFQNEAQLEKSRLLSDRFSAERPKGSFSTLEIQRTEQGDSAMYLCASSWFYEQYFGPGTRLTVT.